What follows are 2 T cell receptor beta chains derived from one specimen sequenced in a study of T cell responses to AZD1222 COVID-19 vaccine. Repertoires were generated with immunoSEQ multiplex PCR, while TCRdb's copy carries only in-frame clones and drops some. The sample lists around 200,000 clones, approximately 90% occurring once. Here the sequenced sample was peripheral blood, taken 28 days after the second AZD1222 dose. The receptors originated from an adult who received the AZD1222 COVID-19 vaccine.

The chain employs TRBV6-5 and TRBJ2-5, with D possibly matching TRBD2 (6 bases). The CDR3 contains 14 residues. Trimming left V 6 bases short and J 8 bases short, with 19 bases between. CDR1 is MNHEY, CDR2 SVGAGI, per germline. The DNA of the CDR3 is TGTGCCAGCAGCTTGGGAGGCCAAGGAAGAACCCAGTACTTC. Translation: CASSLGGQGRTQYF.

The chain carries TRBV5-1 and TRBJ2-7, with D unresolved. Trimming pared 0 bases from V and 2 bases from J, leaving 12 bases between. This CDR3 is 15 amino acids long. CDR1 is SGHRS, CDR2 YFSETQ, per germline. CDR3 loop: CASSLAGRSTYEQYF. The CDR3, as DNA: TGCGCCAGCAGCTTGGCCGGACGGAGCACCTACGAGCAGTACTTC.